This record covers a single T cell receptor beta chain. Antigen unknown. Because the CDR3's place on the DNA is in doubt, the DNA is left out and the CDR3 is given as listed by TCRdb. Other DNA sequences in the same sample also yield this CDR3. This sample was taken from a study of beta chain features in type 1 diabetes. cDNA synthesis used the whole RNA isolate, giving expressed TCRB sequences. Profiling relied on immunoSEQ multiplex PCR, and the TCRdb table lists in-frame clones only, not all of them. The sample has a few hundred thousand clones, around 9.9% seen once. Including both end residues, the CDR3 is 13 amino acids long. Germline CDR1 and CDR2: MDHEN and SYDVKM. The authors sorted CD4+ naive, central memory, regulatory and stem cell-like memory cells via CD45RO/CCR7/CD25/CD127/CD95/CD27. Study results and caveats: Shorter TCRB CDR3s, moderately but significantly so, marked every one of the four CD4+ subsets in Type 1 diabetes patients.

The sample comprised central memory CD4+ T cells from blood. This clonotype originated in a man between 18 and 35 years old in good health. The chain links TRBV28 to TRBJ2-5. The CDR3: CASSFRGRETQYF.